A selection of T cell receptor beta chains follows, all from one sample in a study of beta chain features in type 1 diabetes. This table comes from immunoSEQ multiplex PCR, and its TCRdb copy is limited to in-frame clones, with some not included. This repertoire shows about 340,000 clones, about a tenth found once; its top ten account for approximately 1%. The sample taken for sequencing was central memory CD4+ T cells from blood. The receptors originated from a man aged 25 to 40 with type 1 diabetes. CDR3s include the opening cysteine and the closing phenylalanine or tryptophan. Each record gives: D gene, V gene, clone size, J gene, CDR3 DNA, CDR3 protein. The D gene is left open where the match is weak. A clone size is listed for some rows: how often the clone was seen (once, few, many), or a class if it is expanded.

>.|TRBV7-2|.|TRBJ2-3
TGTGCCAGCTTGAGGGGTGAGGATACGCAGTATTTT
CASLRGEDTQYF
>.|TRBV4-3|.|TRBJ2-2
TGCGCCAGCAGCCAAGATAGTATTCTAGGGTTCAGGCCCGGGGAGCTGTTTTTT
CASSQDSILGFRPGELFF
>.|TRBV25-1|.|TRBJ1-5
TGTGCCAGAAATCAGCCCCAGCATTTT
CARNQPQHF
>.|TRBV29-1|few|TRBJ1-2
TGCAGCGTTGTACGCGCGGGCGACTATGGCTACACCTTC
CSVVRAGDYGYTF
>TRBD1|TRBV7-2|few|TRBJ2-7
TGTGCCAGCAGCATTCCCGACAGGGTCGAGCAGTACTTC
CASSIPDRVEQYF
>TRBD2|TRBV4-3|.|TRBJ2-1
TGCGCCAGCAGCCTATTAGCGGGGTCCGTTTATGAGCAGTTCTTC
CASSLLAGSVYEQFF
>TRBD2|TRBV5-8|.|TRBJ2-3
TGTGCCAGTACAACGAGACTAGCGACGCAGTATTTT
CASTTRLATQYF
>.|TRBV7-2|few|TRBJ2-7
TGTGCCAGCAGCGTAGGTCCCTCCTACGAGCAGTACTTC
CASSVGPSYEQYF
>TRBD2|TRBV5-1|few|TRBJ2-3
TGCGCCAGCAGCTTGGGTTCGGCTAGCGGGCGGAGCACAGATACGCAGTATTTT
CASSLGSASGRSTDTQYF
>.|TRBV2|.|TRBJ1-6
TGTGCCAGCACGGGGGAGGGGCCTTCACCCCTCCACTTT
CASTGEGPSPLHF
>TRBD2|TRBV30|few|TRBJ2-5
TGTGCCTGGACTAGCGGGGGGGCGGAGGAGACCCAGTACTTC
CAWTSGGAEETQYF
>.|TRBV19|.|TRBJ1-5
TGTGCCAGTAGTCAGGGGAATTTTAATCAGCCCCAGCATTTT
CASSQGNFNQPQHF
>.|TRBV2|few|TRBJ1-2
TGTGCCAGCACCCTAGGGACGCATGGCTACACCTTC
CASTLGTHGYTF
>.|TRBV5-1|.|TRBJ1-3
TGCGCCAGCAGCTTGGGGGACGACTCTGGAAACACCATATATTTT
CASSLGDDSGNTIYF
>.|TRBV4-3|few|TRBJ2-2
TGCGCCAGCAGCCAATCCCGGGTCGGGGAGCTGTTTTTT
CASSQSRVGELFF
>.|TRBV7-9|few|TRBJ1-1
TGTGCCAGCAGCCTGACAGGAGTGAACACTGAAGCTTTCTTT
CASSLTGVNTEAFF
>.|TRBV5-6|.|TRBJ1-2
TGTGCCAGCAGCTTGTGGGGGACTTGGGGCTACACCTTC
CASSLWGTWGYTF
>.|TRBV4-3|few|TRBJ1-2
TGCGCCAGCAGCCAAGAGGAGGATGGCTACACCTTC
CASSQEEDGYTF
>.|TRBV10-2|.|TRBJ1-2
TGCGCCAGCAGTGGGATGACAGACTTTAACTATGGCTACACCTTC
CASSGMTDFNYGYTF
>.|TRBV2|many|TRBJ2-2
TGTGCCAGCAATGACGAAACCGGGGAGCTGTTTTTT
CASNDETGELFF
>.|TRBV19|.|TRBJ1-1
TGTGCCAGTACTCGAGGAGGGGGACAGAACACTGAAGCTTTCTTT
CASTRGGGQNTEAFF
>.|TRBV23-1|many|TRBJ1-2
TGCGCCAGCAGTCGACAAAGGTTGGAGGCCTATGGCTACACCTTC
CASSRQRLEAYGYTF
>.|TRBV19|.|TRBJ2-3
TGTGCCAGTAGTATAGCTGCTAGCACAGATACGCAGTATTTT
CASSIAASTDTQYF
>.|TRBV11-2|.|TRBJ2-1
TGTGCCAGCAGCTTACCCCAGGGAATGGACAATGAGCAGTTCTTC
CASSLPQGMDNEQFF
>TRBD2|TRBV27|.|TRBJ2-5
TGTGCCAGCAGTTCCCGGACTAGCGGGGGGTACCAAGAGACCCAGTACTTC
CASSSRTSGGYQETQYF
>.|TRBV30|few|TRBJ1-3
TGTGCCTGGAGTGGGGGTCCCGGAAACACCATATATTTT
CAWSGGPGNTIYF
>.|TRBV6-1|.|TRBJ2-1
TGTGCCAGCAGTGAAAGTTGGGACAATGAGCAGTTCTTC
CASSESWDNEQFF
>.|TRBV10-3|few|TRBJ1-2
TGTGCCATCAGTGTACGGAACTATGGCTACACCTTC
CAISVRNYGYTF
>.|TRBV5-1|few|TRBJ2-7
TGCGCCAGCAGCCTAGGGACCGCCGAGCAGTACTTC
CASSLGTAEQYF
>.|TRBV7-2|many|TRBJ2-5
TGTGCCAGCAGCCCTACCGGGGACCAAGAGACCCAGTACTTC
CASSPTGDQETQYF
>.|TRBV19|.|TRBJ1-5
TGTGCCAGCGCTTCCACAGGGTACCAGCCCCAGCATTTT
CASASTGYQPQHF
>.|TRBV19|.|TRBJ2-1
TGTGCCAGTAGTATAGTATTTTCGGCTAGACATGAGCAGTTCTTC
CASSIVFSARHEQFF
>.|TRBV5-1|.|TRBJ2-5
TGCGCCAGCAGCTTGGGAGGATGGCAACAAGAGACCCAGTACTTC
CASSLGGWQQETQYF
>.|TRBV2|few|TRBJ1-2
TGTGCCAGCAGATTCTTACAGGGAAGCTATGGCTACACCTTC
CASRFLQGSYGYTF
>.|TRBV5-4|.|TRBJ2-1
TGTGCCAGCAGCTCAGGTAGAAAGGGGTCGTACAATGAGCAGTTCTTC
CASSSGRKGSYNEQFF
>.|TRBV4-3|.|TRBJ1-1
TGCGCCAGCAGCCACCAACCGGGGAACACTGAAGCTTTCTTT
CASSHQPGNTEAFF
>.|TRBV6-5|few|TRBJ1-3
TGTGCCAGCAGTTACGATCATACGGGAAACACCATATATTTT
CASSYDHTGNTIYF
>.|TRBV6-5|few|TRBJ1-1
TGTGCCAGCAGTTACCAACAGGGAGGGACTGAAGCTTTCTTT
CASSYQQGGTEAFF
>.|TRBV7-9|few|TRBJ1-2
TGTGCCAGCAGCTTACAGTTAGACAGCTCTAACTATGGCTACACCTTC
CASSLQLDSSNYGYTF